This TCR beta chain was recorded in a study of shared clonotypes between healthy human individuals. The wider study: Three plates each covered CD4 naive and memory; CD8 naive two, CD8 memory one. Points from the study as a whole: Tissues were not sampled, only blood, and their repertoires likely differ.

The authors distributed each subset's genomic DNA evenly over several immunoSEQ plates. Measured with immunoSEQ multiplex PCR; TCRdb has only the in-frame clones, and not every one. The sample has approximately 2.1 million clones, approximately 93% seen once. This clone was found once. The antigen is undetermined. The TCR comes from a man between 18 and 35 years old in good health. Some clones in this sample may be carry-over from other donors' samples. The sequenced sample consisted of naive CD4+ T cells from PBMCs. The subset here: CD45RA+ positively selected.

CDR3 region: CASSPPGPQSDTQYF. As DNA, the CDR3 is TGTGCCAGCAGCCCACCGGGACCTCAGTCAGATACGCAGTATTTT. The chain employs TRBV5-4 and TRBJ2-3, with D perhaps being TRBD1 or TRBD2 (5 bases each). The CDR3 contains 15 residues. Germline V gives CDR1 SGHNT, CDR2 YYREEE (reference sequence). The V end lost 4 bases, the J end lost 4 bases, and 16 bases lay between the germline ends.